This entry lists 2 T cell receptor beta chains sequenced from one sample in a study of cytomegalovirus exposure and HLA in healthy donors. In the PCR, 60 Vbeta and 13 Jbeta primers were used. Using immunoSEQ multiplex PCR, the repertoire was profiled, and TCRdb retains in-frame clones only, with some absent. The table lists 89,000 or so clones, around four fifths of them singletons, with around 2.1% in the top ten. Sequenced input: PBMCs. These TCRs come from a boy under 18 in good health and CMV-seronegative.

This clone has just a few counts. The rearrangement links TRBV27 to TRBJ2-7, with D perhaps matching TRBD2 (7 bases). The CDR3 has 14 residues. Trimming cost V 7 bases and J 2 bases, with 15 bases left between them. Germline V CDR1 and CDR2: MNHEY, SMNVEV (reference sequence). CDR3 in amino acids: CASTPRGPAYEQYF. The CDR3 DNA is TGTGCCAGCACCCCGCGGGGGCCCGCCTACGAGCAGTACTTC.

The chain recombines TRBV27 with TRBJ1-5, with a weak D call TRBD1 (5 bases). The V gene's germline CDR1 is MNHEY and CDR2 SMNVEV (reference sequence). The CDR3 is 14 residues long. The V end was cut by 0 bases, the J end by 4 bases, with 7 bases between. The CDR3 protein is CASSLSQGNQPQHF. CDR3 nucleotides: TGTGCCAGCAGTTTATCCCAGGGAAATCAGCCCCAGCATTTT.